The 21 T cell receptor beta chains given below trace back to one sample, sequenced in a study of T cell responses to AZD1222 COVID-19 vaccine. Method: immunoSEQ multiplex PCR; TCRdb's copy keeps in-frame clones and lacks some. This sample has 120,000 or so clones, with roughly 88% found just once. This sample comprised peripheral blood, obtained 28 days after the second AZD1222 dose. These receptors were collected from an adult who received the AZD1222 COVID-19 vaccine.

This clone has a single count. This sequence joins TRBV2 and TRBJ1-4; no reliable D call. CDR1 and CDR2 from the germline V gene are SNHLY and FYNNEI. This CDR3 comprises 11 residues. V lost 4 bases and J 8 bases, leaving 5 bases between the germline ends. This CDR3 is CASSGQEKLFF. The CDR3 nucleotides read TGTGCCAGCAGTGGACAAGAAAAACTGTTTTTT.

This clone appeared once. This chain joins TRBV2 and TRBJ2-5, with 11 bases identical to TRBD1. The CDR3 covers 15 residues. Germline CDR1 and CDR2: SNHLY and FYNNEI. Trimming at V came to 8 bases and at J to 4 bases, leaving 9 bases not matched to a gene. The DNA of the CDR3 is TGTGCCAGCGCGCAGGGACAGGGGGTTTTAGAGACCCAGTACTTC. Its protein is CASAQGQGVLETQYF.

This clone was seen a few times. The genes are TRBV18 and TRBJ1-3, with 9 bases lining up with TRBD1. The V gene's germline CDR1 is KGHSH and CDR2 LQKENI. J was trimmed by 4 bases and V by 2 bases; bases with no gene match: 9. The CDR3 is 17 residues long. Here the CDR3 DNA reads TGTGCCAGCTCACCATCTGGGACAGGGATGCGGGGAAACACCATATATTTT. It translates to CASSPSGTGMRGNTIYF.

Worth noting for this clone: Other DNA variants within this sample encode the same CDR3. The rearrangement uses TRBV29-1 and TRBJ2-7, with TRBD1 as a possible D gene (6 bases). V dropped 4 bases and J dropped 2 bases, with 9 bases sitting between them. This CDR3 spans 12 amino acids. From germline, CDR1 is SQVTM and CDR2 ANQGSEA. For the CDR3, the DNA is TGCAGCGTTGGGACAGTCACCTACGAGCAGTACTTC. Translating gives CSVGTVTYEQYF.

This rearrangement joins TRBV9 to TRBJ2-5; D may be TRBD2 (7 bases). V lost 1 base and J lost 4, with 14 bases in between. The length of the CDR3 is 15 residues. Germline V lookup: CDR1 SGDLS, CDR2 YYNGEE. In DNA form, the CDR3 reads TGTGCCAGCAGCGTAAGTCGGGGGGCTGGAGAGACCCAGTACTTC. Residues: CASSVSRGAGETQYF.

The chain couples TRBV12-5 to TRBJ2-3, with 7 bases that match TRBD2. V was clipped by 4 bases and J by 1 base; unmatched bases: 5. This CDR3 contains 15 residues. Germline V gene data show CDR1 as LGHNT and CDR2 as FRNRAP. DNA of the CDR3: TGTGCTAGTGGTTCCACGAGCGGGGGCACAGATACGCAGTATTTT. Residues: CASGSTSGGTDTQYF.

V usage is TRBV11-2 and J usage is TRBJ2-6; a possible D gene is TRBD1 (6 bases). From germline, CDR1 is SGHAT and CDR2 FQNNGV. This CDR3 is 14 amino acids long. Deletions cut 7 bases from V and 3 bases from J, with 10 bases between. The CDR3: CASNNRDGANVLTF. The DNA for the CDR3 is TGTGCCAGCAACAACAGGGATGGGGCCAACGTCCTGACTTTC.

As to this clone: The same CDR3 is also encoded by other DNA sequences in this sample. V gene TRBV7-2 combines with J gene TRBJ2-2, with 8 nucleotides matching TRBD1. Trimming cost V 4 bases and J 3 bases; bases outside gene matches: 4. Germline V gene data show CDR1 as SGHTA and CDR2 as FQGNSA. The CDR3 is 15 amino acids. The DNA of the CDR3 is TGTGCCAGCAGCTCGACAGGGGTTGACACCGGGGAGCTGTTTTTT. Amino acid sequence: CASSSTGVDTGELFF.

The J gene is TRBJ1-4, the V gene TRBV7-6, with no clear D. The ends were cut back, 5 bases at V and 0 bases at J, with 10 bases in the middle. This CDR3 is built from 15 residues. Germline V gene data show CDR1 as SGHVS and CDR2 as FNYEAQ. In DNA form, the CDR3 reads TGTGCCAGCAGCAGGGAGGTTGCAACTAATGAAAAACTGTTTTTT. Protein sequence: CASSREVATNEKLFF. The full variable domain, completed using reference TRBV7-6 and TRBJ1-4, is GAGVSQSPRYKVTKRGQDVALRCDPISGHVSLYWYRQALGQGPEFLTYFNYEAQQDKSGLPNDRFSAERPEGSISTLTIQRTEQRDSAMYRCASSREVATNEKLFFGSGTQLSVL.

This clone occurred once. The V call is TRBV7-9, the J call TRBJ2-7, with D possibly matching TRBD2 (5 bases). Germline values: CDR1 SEHNR, CDR2 FQNEAQ (reference sequence). This CDR3 spans 13 amino acids. V lost 9 bases, J lost 7 bases, and 19 bases lay in between. This CDR3 reads CASTLGVLGEQYF. The CDR3 DNA follows: TGTGCCAGTACACTAGGCGTCCTAGGAGAGCAGTACTTC.

V is TRBV10-3 and J is TRBJ1-1, with TRBD1 matching 7 bases. The germline V gene encodes CDR1 ENHRY and CDR2 SYGVKD. CDR3 length: 15 residues. V trimming: 6 bases; J trimming: 0 bases; junction bases outside the gene matches: 7. CDR3 DNA: TGTGCCATCAGAGCAGGGGGGGGTATGAACACTGAAGCTTTCTTT. This codes for CAIRAGGGMNTEAFF.

The gene calls are TRBV5-3 and TRBJ2-7, with D perhaps matching TRBD1 (6 bases). TRBV5-3 is identified as an open reading frame with a role that is uncertain. The CDR3 has 14 residues. Trimming took off 3 bases at V and 5 bases at J, with 15 bases between the two ends. The CDR3 DNA reads TGTGCCAGAAGCTGGGTTAGGGGGTTACACGAGCAGTACTTC. It specifies CARSWVRGLHEQYF.

This chain's CDR3 is CAWTPAPGNTIYF. The CDR3, as DNA: TGTGCCTGGACCCCTGCCCCTGGAAACACCATATATTTT. The J gene is TRBJ1-3, the V gene TRBV30; D gene unclear. Trimming cost V 4 bases and J 2 bases, with 9 bases left between them. The CDR3 consists of 13 residues. Germline loops: CDR1 GTSNPN, CDR2 SVGIG (reference sequence).

V gene TRBV7-9 combines with J gene TRBJ2-7; D perhaps matches TRBD2 (6 bases). The CDR3 runs 13 residues. Trimming removed 4 bases at V and 3 bases at J, with 10 bases between. Germline loops: CDR1 SEHNR, CDR2 FQNEAQ (reference sequence). The CDR3 nucleotides read TGTGCCAGCAGCTATGGGACTCACTACGAGCAGTACTTC. It is translated as CASSYGTHYEQYF.

This chain joins TRBV19 and TRBJ2-3; no clear D gene. This CDR3 spans 16 amino acids. CDR1 is LNHDA and CDR2 is SQIVND in the germline V gene (reference sequence). The V and J ends lost 2 bases and 6 bases respectively, with 18 bases between them. CDR3: CASSITGPTYLDTQYF. The CDR3 DNA reads as TGTGCCAGTAGTATAACCGGACCTACGTATTTGGATACGCAGTATTTT.

This clone was recorded only once. V gene TRBV6-4 combines with J gene TRBJ1-2; D is undetermined. From germline, CDR1 is MRHNA and CDR2 SNTAGT. V dropped 2 bases and J dropped 4 bases, with 8 bases sitting between them. The CDR3 has 13 residues. In nucleotides, the CDR3 is TGTGCCAGCAGTGACGGACTTGGCTATGGCTACACCTTC. This codes for CASSDGLGYGYTF.

This chain uses TRBV28 with TRBJ2-7; D is unclear. This CDR3 has 14 amino acids. With 2 bases removed from V and 3 bases from J, the gap between germline ends came to 11 bases. CDR1 MDHEN and CDR2 SYDVKM come from the germline V gene. CDR3 loop: CASSLQVGNYEQYF. CDR3 DNA: TGTGCCAGCAGTTTACAGGTTGGGAACTACGAGCAGTACTTC.

The chain is built from TRBV11-2 and TRBJ2-1; no definite D call. V lost 1 base and J 5 bases, leaving 12 bases between the germline ends. This CDR3 region has 15 residues. Germline CDR1 reads SGHAT; CDR2 reads FQNNGV. CDR3 nucleotides: TGTGCCAGCAGCTTAGCCCCCCTCCGCGACAATGAGCAGTTCTTC. Its translation is CASSLAPLRDNEQFF.

The rearrangement joins TRBV6-5 to TRBJ2-7; 8 bases are shared with TRBD1. Germline CDR1 is MNHEY and CDR2 is SVGAGI. This CDR3 contains 14 residues. V dropped 3 bases and J dropped 7; count of bases not matched to a gene: 8. The CDR3 reads CASSYRQGREEQYF. The CDR3 DNA is TGTGCCAGCAGTTATCGACAGGGGAGAGAAGAGCAGTACTTC.

This clone was detected only a few times. The same CDR3 also results from other DNA sequences found in this sample. This chain connects TRBV11-3 to TRBJ2-2; no clear D gene. The CDR3 spans 12 residues. Germline V gene data show CDR1 as SGHNT and CDR2 as YENEEA. V was trimmed by 0 bases and J by 7 bases, leaving 3 bases between them. The CDR3 loop reads CASSLDLGELFF. CDR3 sequence (DNA): TGTGCCAGCAGCTTAGATCTCGGGGAGCTGTTTTTT.

The J gene is TRBJ2-3, the V gene TRBV7-3, with 10 bases aligning to TRBD2. The V and J ends lost 4 bases and 1 base, in that order; junction bases with no gene match: 2. Looked up from germline, CDR1 is SGHTA and CDR2 is FQGTGA. This CDR3 contains 15 residues. The CDR3 is CASSSGLAGTDTQYF. In DNA, the CDR3 is TGTGCCAGCAGCTCTGGACTAGCGGGCACAGATACGCAGTATTTT.